A single sample is the source of the 17 T cell receptor beta chains below, sequenced in a study of T cells after yellow fever vaccination. Using its own MiXCR run on the 5' RACE reads, TCRdb lists one record per CDR3 protein. The sample consists of hundreds of thousands of distinct CDR3 sequences, approximately 18% of them appearing once. The sequencing here drew on PBMCs, taken before the yellow fever booster vaccination. The receptors here all came from a young man who received the YFV17D yellow fever vaccine.

V is TRBV6-6 and J is TRBJ1-1, with D possibly being TRBD1 (5 bases). Germline CDR1 reads MNHNY; CDR2 reads SVGAGI (reference sequence). Between the trimmed V and J ends, which lost 6 bases and 7 bases, there was a span of 27 bases. This CDR3 comprises 17 residues. The CDR3 DNA reads as TGTGCCAGCAGGTTTTTGGGGGACGTAGGCTGGGGGGTTGAAGCTTTCTTT. Translating it yields CASRFLGDVGWGVEAFF.

This clonotype was counted a few times. The CDR3: CASSQLPGGGQFF. The DNA for the CDR3 is TGCGCCAGCAGCCAACTCCCTGGAGGAGGGCAGTTCTTC. The genes are TRBV4-1 and TRBJ2-1; D may be TRBD2 (5 bases). This CDR3 contains 13 residues. The V gene lost 2 bases and the J gene lost 12 bases, with 14 bases spanning the gap. CDR1 is MGHRA, CDR2 YSYEKL, per germline.

This clonotype was detected a few times. This sequence joins TRBV12-3 or TRBV12-4 and TRBJ2-5, with TRBD1 as a possible D gene (6 bases). With 4 bases removed from V and 5 bases from J, the gap between germline ends came to 11 bases. The length of the CDR3 is 13 residues. CDR3 DNA: TGTGCCAGCAGTTGGACAGTAGGGGAGACCCAGTACTTC. It yields the protein CASSWTVGETQYF.

A few counts support this clonotype. The gene calls are TRBV20-1 and TRBJ2-7; D might be TRBD2 (6 bases). V was trimmed by 0 bases and J by 6 bases, leaving 15 bases between them. The CDR3 sequence is 14 residues long. Germline assignment: CDR1 DFQATT and CDR2 SNEGSKA (reference sequence). CDR3 nucleotides: TGCAGTGCTAGAGATGGGCGGGTCGGGGGCGAGCAGTACGTC. This encodes CSARDGRVGGEQYV.

This clonotype occurred a few times. The genes are TRBV5-1 and TRBJ2-6; D unresolved. The CDR3 is 15 residues long. The germline V gene encodes CDR1 SGHRS and CDR2 YFSETQ. V was shortened by 1 base and J by 2 bases, with 7 bases between the two germline ends. The chain's CDR3 is CASSLTVTGANVLTF. The CDR3 coding sequence is TGCGCCAGCAGCTTGACTGTGACTGGGGCCAACGTCCTGACTTTC.

This clonotype was found a few times. The chain is built from TRBV6-5 and TRBJ2-1, with 9 bases fitting TRBD2. Germline loops: CDR1 MNHEY, CDR2 SVGAGI. This CDR3 has 15 amino acids. V lost 6 bases and J lost 8; bases outside the gene matches: 11. Here the CDR3 DNA reads TGTGCCAGCAGGCCAACTAGCGGGTGGGCCGATGAGCAGTTCTTC. Protein: CASRPTSGWADEQFF.

The chain carries TRBV20-1 and TRBJ1-3; 7 positions agree with TRBD1. Germline loops: CDR1 DFQATT, CDR2 SNEGSKA (reference sequence). V gave up 8 bases and J gave up 6 bases; unmatched junction bases: 13. The CDR3 consists of 14 residues. CDR3 bases: TGCAGTACGGGGTCGCGGACAGGTGAAAACACCATATATTTT. It yields the protein CSTGSRTGENTIYF.

This sequence joins TRBV6-4 and TRBJ1-2, with TRBD1 matching 7 bases. V gave up 6 bases and J gave up 8 bases; unmatched junction bases: 9. In germline, CDR1 is MRHNA, CDR2 SNTAGT. CDR3 length equals 13 residues. CDR3 nucleotide sequence: TGTGCCAGCAGCCCGACCGGGACAGCGGGCTACACCTTC. Protein sequence: CASSPTGTAGYTF.

The CDR3 here is CASSLNGYNQPQHF. CDR3 coding DNA: TGTGCCAGCAGTTTAAACGGTTACAATCAGCCCCAGCATTTT. The chain joins TRBV27 to TRBJ1-5; unclear D gene. Trimming shortened V by 2 bases and J by 3 bases, and 8 bases separated the two germline ends. The CDR3 has 14 amino acids. Germline loops: CDR1 MNHEY, CDR2 SMNVEV (reference sequence).

The chain has TRBV11-1 and TRBJ2-1, with 8 bases aligning to TRBD2. The CDR3 extends over 17 amino acids. Trimming took 0 bases from V and 0 from J; bases not matched to a gene: 4. The germline V gene encodes CDR1 SGHAT and CDR2 FQDESV (reference sequence). The CDR3 region has the DNA TGTGCCAGCAGCTTAGCGCTAAGCGGGAGCTCCTACAATGAGCAGTTCTTC. Its translation: CASSLALSGSSYNEQFF.

This clonotype was observed a single time. The CDR3 sequence is CSAHPWGADNQPQHF. The CDR3 coding sequence is TGCAGTGCCCATCCGTGGGGGGCCGACAATCAGCCCCAGCATTTT. This chain joins TRBV20-1 and TRBJ1-5, with D possibly matching TRBD1 (6 bases). This CDR3 has 15 amino acids. V was shortened by 6 bases and J by 3 bases, with 18 bases between the two germline ends. CDR1 and CDR2 (germline): DFQATT, SNEGSKA (reference sequence).

This clonotype has a handful of counts. The chain joins TRBV6-5 to TRBJ2-5; possible D gene TRBD2, 7 bases. The CDR3 has 15 residues. V gave up 4 bases and J gave up 2 bases, with 14 bases separating them. The V gene's germline CDR1 is MNHEY and CDR2 SVGAGI. CDR3 residues: CASSSQGRGQETQYF. Written as DNA, the CDR3 is TGTGCCAGCAGTTCCCAGGGGCGGGGGCAAGAGACCCAGTACTTC.

Only a few counts were recorded for this clonotype. The V and J genes are TRBV20-1 and TRBJ2-2; D is possibly TRBD1 (5 bases). This CDR3 has 15 residues. The germline V gene encodes CDR1 DFQATT and CDR2 SNEGSKA (reference sequence). The V end lost 0 bases, the J end lost 5 bases, and 13 bases lay between the germline ends. As DNA, the CDR3 is TGCAGTGCTAGAGATGGCAGGGTAGAGACCGGGGAGCTGTTTTTT. Translating gives CSARDGRVETGELFF.

The rearrangement links TRBV12-3 or TRBV12-4 to TRBJ2-3; TRBD2 aligns across 7 bases. The CDR3 has 15 amino acids. V trimming: 7 bases; J trimming: 2 bases; junction bases outside the gene matches: 9. This CDR3 is CASTELAHPTDTQYF. CDR3 nucleotides: TGTGCCAGCACCGAACTAGCGCACCCCACAGATACGCAGTATTTT.

V gene TRBV5-4 combines with J gene TRBJ2-3, with D possibly TRBD2 on 5 matching bases. The germline V gene encodes CDR1 SGHNT and CDR2 YYREEE (reference sequence). The CDR3 is 16 amino acids. Trimming left V 4 bases short and J 1 base short, with 16 bases between. The CDR3 loop is CASSQRLEEGTDTQYF. The CDR3 DNA sequence: TGTGCCAGCAGCCAACGACTGGAGGAGGGCACAGATACGCAGTATTTT.

The genes are TRBV24-1 and TRBJ2-1; 7 nucleotides align to TRBD2. Germline V gene data show CDR1 as KGHDR and CDR2 as SFDVKD. J lost 4 bases, V lost 1 base, and 0 bases had no gene match. The CDR3 is made up of 14 amino acids. CDR3 protein: CATSDLAGYNEQFF. Here the CDR3 DNA reads TGTGCCACCAGTGATTTAGCGGGGTACAATGAGCAGTTCTTC.

The V gene is TRBV2, the J gene TRBJ2-5; D gene ambiguous. Per germline, CDR1 SNHLY and CDR2 FYNNEI. Trimming shortened V by 7 bases and J by 0 bases, and 6 bases separated the two germline ends. The CDR3 is made up of 12 amino acids. CDR3: CASMVYQETQYF. Written as DNA, the CDR3 is TGTGCCAGCATGGTGTACCAAGAGACCCAGTACTTC.